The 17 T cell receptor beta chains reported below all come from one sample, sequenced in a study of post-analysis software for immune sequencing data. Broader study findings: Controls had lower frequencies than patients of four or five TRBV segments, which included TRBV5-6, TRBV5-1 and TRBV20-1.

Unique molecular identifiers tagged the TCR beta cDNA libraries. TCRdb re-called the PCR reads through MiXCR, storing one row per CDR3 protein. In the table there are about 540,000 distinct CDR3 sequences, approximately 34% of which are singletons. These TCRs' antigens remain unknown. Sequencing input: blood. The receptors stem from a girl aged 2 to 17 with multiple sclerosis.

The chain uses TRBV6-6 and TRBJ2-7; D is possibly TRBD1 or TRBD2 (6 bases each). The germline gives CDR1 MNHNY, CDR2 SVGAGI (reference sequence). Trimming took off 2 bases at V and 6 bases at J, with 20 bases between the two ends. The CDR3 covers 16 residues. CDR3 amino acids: CASSYAQPGARGEQYF. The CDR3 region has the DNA TGTGCCAGCAGTTACGCTCAGCCGGGGGCGCGGGGCGAGCAGTACTTC.

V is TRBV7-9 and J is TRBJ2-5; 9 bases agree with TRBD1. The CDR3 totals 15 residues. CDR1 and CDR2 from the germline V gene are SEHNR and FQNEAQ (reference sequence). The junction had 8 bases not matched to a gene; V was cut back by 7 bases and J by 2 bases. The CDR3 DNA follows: TGTGCCAGCACCCCCGGGACAGGGTTTCAAGAGACCCAGTACTTC. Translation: CASTPGTGFQETQYF.

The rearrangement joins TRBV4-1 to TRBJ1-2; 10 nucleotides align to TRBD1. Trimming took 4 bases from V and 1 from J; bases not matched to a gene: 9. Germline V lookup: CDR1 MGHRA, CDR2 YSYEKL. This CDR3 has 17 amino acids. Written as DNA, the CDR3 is TGCGCCAGCAGCCTTGCCGGGACAGGGGATAATAACTATGGCTACACCTTC. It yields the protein CASSLAGTGDNNYGYTF.

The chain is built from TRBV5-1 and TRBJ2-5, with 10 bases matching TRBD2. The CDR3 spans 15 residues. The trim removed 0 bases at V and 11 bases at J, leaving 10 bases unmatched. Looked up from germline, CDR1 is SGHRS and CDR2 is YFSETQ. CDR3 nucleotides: TGCGCCAGCAGCTTGGAGCCGGGACTAGCGTATGAGCAGTACTTC. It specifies CASSLEPGLAYEQYF.

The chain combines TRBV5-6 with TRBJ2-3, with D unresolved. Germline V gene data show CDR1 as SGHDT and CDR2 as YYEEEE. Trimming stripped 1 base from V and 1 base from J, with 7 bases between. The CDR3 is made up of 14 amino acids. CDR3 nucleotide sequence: TGTGCCAGCAGCTTGTTTCTGGGCACAGATACGCAGTATTTT. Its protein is CASSLFLGTDTQYF.

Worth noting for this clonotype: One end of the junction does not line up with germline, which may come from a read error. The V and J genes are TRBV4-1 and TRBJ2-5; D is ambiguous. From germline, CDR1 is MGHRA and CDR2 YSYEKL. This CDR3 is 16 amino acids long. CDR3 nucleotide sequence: TGCGCCAGCAGCGGGGTAGGGTTTTTAAGACAAGGGACCCAGTACTTC. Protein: CASSGVGFLRQGTQYF.

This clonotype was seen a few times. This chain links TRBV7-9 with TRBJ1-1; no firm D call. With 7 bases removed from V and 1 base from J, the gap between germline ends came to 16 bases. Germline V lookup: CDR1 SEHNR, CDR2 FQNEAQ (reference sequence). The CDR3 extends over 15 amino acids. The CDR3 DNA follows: TGTGCCAGCACCCCGGTCGGGAGAGCGAACACTGAAGCTTTCTTT. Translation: CASTPVGRANTEAFF.

The CDR3 nucleotides read TGCAGTGCTAGAGGTGTGGGCGGGGGGGAGTATTTT. Translation: CSARGVGGGEYF. The chain joins TRBV20-1 to TRBJ2-3, with 9 bases aligning to TRBD2. Per germline, CDR1 DFQATT and CDR2 SNEGSKA (reference sequence). The V segment lost 1 base and the J segment 13 bases; nucleotides outside the gene matches: 6. CDR3 size: 12 residues.

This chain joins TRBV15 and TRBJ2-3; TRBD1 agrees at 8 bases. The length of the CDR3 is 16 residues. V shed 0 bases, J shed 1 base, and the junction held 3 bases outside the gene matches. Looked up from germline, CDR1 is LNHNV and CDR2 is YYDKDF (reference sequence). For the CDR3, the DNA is TGTGCCACCAGCAGAGACCAGGGGGCCCGCACAGATACGCAGTATTTT. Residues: CATSRDQGARTDTQYF.

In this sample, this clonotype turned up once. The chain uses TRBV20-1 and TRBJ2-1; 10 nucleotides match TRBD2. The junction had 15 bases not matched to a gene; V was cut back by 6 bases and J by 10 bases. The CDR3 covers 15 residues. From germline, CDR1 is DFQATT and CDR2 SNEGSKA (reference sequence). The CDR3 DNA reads TGCAGTGCCATAGGGGGGCTAGCGGGGGTCGGAGAGCAGTTCTTC. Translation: CSAIGGLAGVGEQFF.

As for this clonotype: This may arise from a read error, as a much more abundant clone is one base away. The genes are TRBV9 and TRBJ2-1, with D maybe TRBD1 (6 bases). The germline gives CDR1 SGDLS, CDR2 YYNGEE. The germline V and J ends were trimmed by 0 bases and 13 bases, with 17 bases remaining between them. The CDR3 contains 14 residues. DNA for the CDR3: TGTGCCAGCAGCGTAGCTGGGGGACAAGAGACCCAGTTCTTC. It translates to CASSVAGGQETQFF.

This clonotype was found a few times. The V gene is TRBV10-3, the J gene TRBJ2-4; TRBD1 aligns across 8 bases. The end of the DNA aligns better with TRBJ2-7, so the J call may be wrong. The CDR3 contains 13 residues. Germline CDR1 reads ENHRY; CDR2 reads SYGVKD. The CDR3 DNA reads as TGTGCCATCAGGGAGACAGGGGAGGACGAGCAGTACTTC. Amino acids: CAIRETGEDEQYF.

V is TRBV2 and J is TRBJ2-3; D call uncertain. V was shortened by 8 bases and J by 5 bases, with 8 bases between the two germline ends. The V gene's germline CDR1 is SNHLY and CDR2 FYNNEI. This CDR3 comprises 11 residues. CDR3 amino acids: CASLLKDTQYF. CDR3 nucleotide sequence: TGTGCCAGCCTCTTGAAAGATACGCAGTATTTT.

The CDR3 is CASSYRTGNTEAFF. The DNA for the CDR3 is TGTGCCAGCAGTTACCGGACAGGGAACACTGAAGCTTTCTTT. The V gene is TRBV6-6, the J gene TRBJ1-1; 7 nucleotides match TRBD1. The CDR3 is 14 residues long. In germline, CDR1 is MNHNY, CDR2 SVGAGI (reference sequence). The V segment lost 2 bases and the J segment 1 base; nucleotides outside the gene matches: 1.

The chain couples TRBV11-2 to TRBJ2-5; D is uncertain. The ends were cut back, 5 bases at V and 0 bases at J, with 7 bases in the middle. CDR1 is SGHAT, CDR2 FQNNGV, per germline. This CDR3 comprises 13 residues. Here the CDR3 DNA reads TGTGCCAGCAGCGCATCTAACCAAGAGACCCAGTACTTC. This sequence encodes CASSASNQETQYF.

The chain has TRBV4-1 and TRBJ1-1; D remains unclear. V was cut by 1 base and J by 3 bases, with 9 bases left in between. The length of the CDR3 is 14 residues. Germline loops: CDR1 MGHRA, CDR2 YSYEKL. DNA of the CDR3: TGCGCCAGCAGCCAAGTAGAAAGGGACACTGAAGCTTTCTTT. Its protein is CASSQVERDTEAFF.

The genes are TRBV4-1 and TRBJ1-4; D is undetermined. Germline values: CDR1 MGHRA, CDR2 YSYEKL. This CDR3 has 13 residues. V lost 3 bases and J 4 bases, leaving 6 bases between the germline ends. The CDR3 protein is CASSQLVNEKLFF. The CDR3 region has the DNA TGCGCCAGCAGCCAGCTTGTTAATGAAAAACTGTTTTTT.